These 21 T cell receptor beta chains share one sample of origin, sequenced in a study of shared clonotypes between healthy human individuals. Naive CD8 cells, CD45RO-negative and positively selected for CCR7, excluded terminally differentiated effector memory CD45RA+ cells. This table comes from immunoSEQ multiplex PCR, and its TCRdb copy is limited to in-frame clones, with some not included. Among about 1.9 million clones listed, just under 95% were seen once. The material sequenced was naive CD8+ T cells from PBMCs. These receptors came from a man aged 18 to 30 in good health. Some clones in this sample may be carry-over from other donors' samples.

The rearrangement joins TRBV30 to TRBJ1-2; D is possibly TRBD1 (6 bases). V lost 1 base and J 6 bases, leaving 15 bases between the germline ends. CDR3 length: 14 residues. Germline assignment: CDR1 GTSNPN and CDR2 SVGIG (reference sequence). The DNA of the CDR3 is TGTGCCTGGAGTGGAACATCAAGGGGGGATGGCTACACCTTC. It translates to CAWSGTSRGDGYTF.

DNA for the CDR3: TGCGCCAGCAGCCGCGGGACAGGACTCCCGAGCTCCTACGAGCAGTACTTC. Encoded protein: CASSRGTGLPSSYEQYF. This chain uses TRBV4-1 with TRBJ2-5; TRBD1 matches 8 bases. The last part of the DNA fits TRBJ2-7 better; the J call may be wrong. Germline CDR1 reads MGHRA; CDR2 reads YSYEKL. The CDR3 is 17 residues long.

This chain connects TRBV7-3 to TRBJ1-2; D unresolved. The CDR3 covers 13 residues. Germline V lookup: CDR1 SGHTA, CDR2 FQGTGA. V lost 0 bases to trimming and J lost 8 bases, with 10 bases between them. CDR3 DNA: TGTGCCAGCAGCTTAACCCGGGGTGGCGGCTACACCTTC. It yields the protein CASSLTRGGGYTF. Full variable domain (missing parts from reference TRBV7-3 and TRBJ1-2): GAGVSQTPSNKVTEKGKYVELRCDPISGHTALYWYRQSLGQGPEFLIYFQGTGAADDSGLPNDRFFAVRPEGSVSTLKIQRTERGDSAVYLCASSLTRGGGYTFGSGTRLTVV.

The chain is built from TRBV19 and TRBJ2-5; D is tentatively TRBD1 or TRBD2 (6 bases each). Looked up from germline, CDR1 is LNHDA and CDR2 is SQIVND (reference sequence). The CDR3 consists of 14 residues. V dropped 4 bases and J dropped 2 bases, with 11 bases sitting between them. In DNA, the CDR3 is TGTGCCAGTAGTAGCGGGACACTTCAAGAGACCCAGTACTTC. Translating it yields CASSSGTLQETQYF.

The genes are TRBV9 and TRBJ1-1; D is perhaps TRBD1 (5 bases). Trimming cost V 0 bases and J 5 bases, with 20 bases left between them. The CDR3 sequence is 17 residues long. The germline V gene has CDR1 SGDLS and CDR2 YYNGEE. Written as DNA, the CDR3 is TGTGCCAGCAGCGTAGGGAACTGGAGGGGCCCTGGAACTGAAGCTTTCTTT. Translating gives CASSVGNWRGPGTEAFF.

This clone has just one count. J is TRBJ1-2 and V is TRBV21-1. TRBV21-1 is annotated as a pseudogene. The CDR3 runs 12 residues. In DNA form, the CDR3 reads TGTGCCAGCAGCCAGATCCCGGAGGGCTACACCTTC. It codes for CASSQIPEGYTF.

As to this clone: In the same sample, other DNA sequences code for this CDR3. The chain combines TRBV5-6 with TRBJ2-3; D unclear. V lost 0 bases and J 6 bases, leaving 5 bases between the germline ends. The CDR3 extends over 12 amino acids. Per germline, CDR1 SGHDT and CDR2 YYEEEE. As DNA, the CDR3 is TGTGCCAGCAGCTTGGCCGGGGATACGCAGTATTTT. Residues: CASSLAGDTQYF.

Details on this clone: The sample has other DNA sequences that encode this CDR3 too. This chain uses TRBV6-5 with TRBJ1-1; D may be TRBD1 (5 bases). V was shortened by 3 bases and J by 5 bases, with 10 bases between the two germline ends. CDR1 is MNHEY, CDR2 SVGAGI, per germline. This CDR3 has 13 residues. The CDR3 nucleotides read TGTGCCAGCAGTTATGGGGGTAGGACTGAAGCTTTCTTT. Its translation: CASSYGGRTEAFF.

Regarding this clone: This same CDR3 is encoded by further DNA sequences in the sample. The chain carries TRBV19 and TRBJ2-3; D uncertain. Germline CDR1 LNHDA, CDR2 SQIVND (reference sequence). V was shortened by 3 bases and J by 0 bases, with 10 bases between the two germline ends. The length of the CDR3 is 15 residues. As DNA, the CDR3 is TGTGCCAGTAGTATTCGGGCAGCTAGCACAGATACGCAGTATTTT. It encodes CASSIRAASTDTQYF.

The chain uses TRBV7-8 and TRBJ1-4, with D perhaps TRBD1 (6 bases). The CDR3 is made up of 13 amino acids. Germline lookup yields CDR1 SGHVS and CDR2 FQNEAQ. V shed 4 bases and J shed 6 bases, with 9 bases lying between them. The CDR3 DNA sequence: TGTGCCAGCAGCTCACAGGGTTATGAAAAACTGTTTTTT. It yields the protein CASSSQGYEKLFF.

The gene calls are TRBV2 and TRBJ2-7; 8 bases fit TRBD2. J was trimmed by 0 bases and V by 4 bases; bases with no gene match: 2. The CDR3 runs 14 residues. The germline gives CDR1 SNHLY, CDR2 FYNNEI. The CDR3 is CASSGAGGSYEQYF. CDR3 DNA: TGTGCCAGCAGTGGGGCGGGAGGCTCCTACGAGCAGTACTTC. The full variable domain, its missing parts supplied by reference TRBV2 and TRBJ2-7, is EPEVTQTPSHQVTQMGQEVILRCVPISNHLYFYWYRQILGQKVEFLVSFYNNEISEKSEIFDDQFSVERPDGSNFTLKIRSTKLEDSAMYFCASSGAGGSYEQYFGPGTRLTVT.

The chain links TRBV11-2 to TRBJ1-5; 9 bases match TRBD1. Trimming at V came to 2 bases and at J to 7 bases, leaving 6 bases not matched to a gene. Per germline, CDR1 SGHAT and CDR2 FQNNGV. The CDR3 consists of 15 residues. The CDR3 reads CASSLSGTGNQPQHF. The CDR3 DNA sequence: TGTGCCAGCAGCTTATCAGGGACAGGGAACCAGCCCCAGCATTTT.

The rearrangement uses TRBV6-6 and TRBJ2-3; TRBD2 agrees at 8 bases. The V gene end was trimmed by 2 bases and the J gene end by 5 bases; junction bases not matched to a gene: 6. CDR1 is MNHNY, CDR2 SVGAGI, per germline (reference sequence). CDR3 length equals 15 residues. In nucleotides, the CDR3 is TGTGCCAGCAGTTACGGCGCGGGAGGCAGAGATACGCAGTATTTT. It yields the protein CASSYGAGGRDTQYF.

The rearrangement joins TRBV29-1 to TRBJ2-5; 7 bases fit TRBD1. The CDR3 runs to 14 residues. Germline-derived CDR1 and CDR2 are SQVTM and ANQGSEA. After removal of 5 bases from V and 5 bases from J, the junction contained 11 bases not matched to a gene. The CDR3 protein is CSVTWTGVAETQYF. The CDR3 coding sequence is TGCAGCGTTACATGGACAGGTGTGGCGGAGACCCAGTACTTC.

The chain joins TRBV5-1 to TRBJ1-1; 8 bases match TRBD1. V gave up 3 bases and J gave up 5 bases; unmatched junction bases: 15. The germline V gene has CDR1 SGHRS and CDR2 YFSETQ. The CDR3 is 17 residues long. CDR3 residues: CASSSRLTGELGTEAFF. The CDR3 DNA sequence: TGCGCCAGCAGCTCCCGATTGACAGGGGAGTTGGGGACTGAAGCTTTCTTT.

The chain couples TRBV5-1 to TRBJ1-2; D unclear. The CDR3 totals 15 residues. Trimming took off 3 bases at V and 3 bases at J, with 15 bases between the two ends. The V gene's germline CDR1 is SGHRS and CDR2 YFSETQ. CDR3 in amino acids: CASSSRWGSHYGYTF. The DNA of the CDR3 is TGCGCCAGCAGCTCCCGTTGGGGATCCCACTATGGCTACACCTTC. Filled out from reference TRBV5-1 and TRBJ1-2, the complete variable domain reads KAGVTQTPRYLIKTRGQQVTLSCSPISGHRSVSWYQQTPGQGLQFLFEYFSETQRNKGNFPGRFSGRQFSNSRSEMNVSTLELGDSALYLCASSSRWGSHYGYTFGSGTRLTVV.

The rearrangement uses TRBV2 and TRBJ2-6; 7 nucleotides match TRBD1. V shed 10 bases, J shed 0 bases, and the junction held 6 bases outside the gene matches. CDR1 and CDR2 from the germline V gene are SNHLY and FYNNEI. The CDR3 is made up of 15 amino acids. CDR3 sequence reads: CATRGYDSGANVLTF. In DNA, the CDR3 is TGTGCCACCAGGGGGTATGACTCTGGGGCCAACGTCCTGACTTTC.

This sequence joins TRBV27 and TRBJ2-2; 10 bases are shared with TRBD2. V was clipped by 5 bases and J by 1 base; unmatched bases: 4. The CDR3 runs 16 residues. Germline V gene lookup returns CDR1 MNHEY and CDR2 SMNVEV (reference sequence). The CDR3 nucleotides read TGTGCCAGCAGTCCGGGACTAGCGAAGAACACCGGGGAGCTGTTTTTT. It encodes CASSPGLAKNTGELFF.

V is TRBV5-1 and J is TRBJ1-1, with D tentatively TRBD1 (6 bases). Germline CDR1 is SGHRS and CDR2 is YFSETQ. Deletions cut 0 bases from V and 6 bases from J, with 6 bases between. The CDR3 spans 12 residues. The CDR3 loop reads CASSLEGAEAFF. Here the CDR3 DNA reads TGCGCCAGCAGCTTGGAGGGGGCTGAAGCTTTCTTT.

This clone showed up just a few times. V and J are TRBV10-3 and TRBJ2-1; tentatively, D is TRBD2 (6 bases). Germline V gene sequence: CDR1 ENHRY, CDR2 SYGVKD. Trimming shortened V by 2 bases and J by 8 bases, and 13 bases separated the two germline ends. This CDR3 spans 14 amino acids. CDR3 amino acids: CAISERLASDEQFF. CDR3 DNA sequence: TGTGCCATCAGTGAGAGGCTAGCGTCGGATGAGCAGTTCTTC.

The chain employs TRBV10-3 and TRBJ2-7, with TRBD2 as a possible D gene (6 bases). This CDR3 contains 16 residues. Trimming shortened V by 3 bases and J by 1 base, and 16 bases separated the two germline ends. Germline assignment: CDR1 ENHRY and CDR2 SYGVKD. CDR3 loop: CAISDRGGITSYEQYF. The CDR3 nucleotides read TGTGCCATCAGTGATAGGGGCGGGATTACATCCTACGAGCAGTACTTC.